These T cell receptor beta chains were read from a single sample in a study of T cells in Graves' hyperthyroidism and ophthalmopathy. TCRdb recomputed calls from the multiplex PCR reads with MiXCR, one row per CDR3 protein. The sample consists of more than 300,000 distinct CDR3 sequences, approximately 18% of them appearing once. Sequenced: blood. These TCRs come from a woman aged 25 to 45 with Graves' hyperthyroidism that later progressed to Graves' ophthalmopathy. Both conserved end residues are part of each CDR3. The order of the fields is D gene, J gene, V gene, clone size, CDR3 DNA, CDR3 protein. D genes are given only for firm matches. Size tells how often a clone was seen (once, few, many) or the class of an expanded clone, and some rows leave it out.

. | TRBJ1-1 | TRBV11-2 | . | TGTGCCAGCAGCTTAGAAGGATTAGCGAACACTGAAGCTTTCTTT | CASSLEGLANTEAFF
TRBD2 | TRBJ2-3 | TRBV28 | many | TGTGCCAGCAGTTTAGGGGCGGGGGGGCCGTACGATACGCAGTATTTT | CASSLGAGGPYDTQYF
. | TRBJ2-3 | TRBV7-6 | . | TGTGCCAGCAGCCCTCCCACCCATACGCAGTATTTT | CASSPPTHTQYF
. | TRBJ2-2 | TRBV28 | . | TGTGCCAGCAGTTTATACGAGCTCTGGGTCCCCGGGGAGCTGTTTTTT | CASSLYELWVPGELFF
. | TRBJ1-2 | TRBV2 | many | TGTGCCAGCAATTGGGACGGCTCTAACTATGGCTACACCTTC | CASNWDGSNYGYTF
TRBD1 | TRBJ1-1 | TRBV28 | many | TGTGCCAGCAGTTTTGGGACAGGGGGGATTGGAGCTTTCTTT | CASSFGTGGIGAFF
. | TRBJ1-4 | TRBV5-1 | . | TGCGCCAGCAGCTTGAATCTGGATAATGAAAAACTGTTTTTT | CASSLNLDNEKLFF
. | TRBJ2-1 | TRBV2 | many | TGTGCCAGCAGTGAAGCGTTACCTCGAGTGGATGAGCAGTTCTTC | CASSEALPRVDEQFF
. | TRBJ2-2 | TRBV4-1 | . | TGCGCCAGCAGCCAAGGGTTCCAGGGGACCGGGGAGCTGTTTTTT | CASSQGFQGTGELFF
TRBD1 | TRBJ2-1 | TRBV27 | . | TGTGCCAGCAGTTCATTCGACAGGGCCGGTGAGCAGTTCTTC | CASSSFDRAGEQFF
TRBD2 | TRBJ2-4 | TRBV4-1 | . | TGCGCCAGCAGCCAAGTCACTAGCGGGAGGGTAAGAAACATTCAGTACTTC | CASSQVTSGRVRNIQYF
. | TRBJ1-6 | TRBV7-8 | many | TGTGCCAGCAGCTCAGGGCGGCAGTCACCCCTCCACTTT | CASSSGRQSPLHF
. | TRBJ1-6 | TRBV30 | many | TGTGCCTCCGACACAGTAGCAGGACGGGCAGCCTCCTATAATTCACCCCTCCACTTT | CASDTVAGRAASYNSPLHF
TRBD1 | TRBJ1-1 | TRBV20-1 | many | TGCAGTGCTAGAGACGCGCGGGACAGGGTTGGGAATACTGAAGCTTTCTTT | CSARDARDRVGNTEAFF
. | TRBJ1-2 | TRBV27 | many | TGTGCCAGCAGCGTTACTCTGGACGGTATTGGTGGCTACACCTTC | CASSVTLDGIGGYTF
. | TRBJ2-7 | TRBV11-2 | many | TGTGCCAGCAGCTTAGGGGGGCAAGGGCCCTACGAGCAGTACTTC | CASSLGGQGPYEQYF
. | TRBJ2-7 | TRBV19 | many | TGTGCCAGTAGTATAGCCCTCGGACTCTACGAGCAGTACTTC | CASSIALGLYEQYF
TRBD2 | TRBJ2-1 | TRBV24-1 | many | TGTGCCACCAGTGCGACTAGCGGGAGGTGGAATGAGCAGTTCTTC | CATSATSGRWNEQFF
TRBD2 | TRBJ2-2 | TRBV27 | few | TGTGCCAGCAGTCGTAGTTTTTATTTTCTAGCGGGGGGAAACACCGGGGAGCTGTTTTTT | CASSRSFYFLAGGNTGELFF
TRBD1 | TRBJ2-7 | TRBV11-2 | many | TGTGCCAGCAGCGGGTGGGACAGACCCTACGAGCAGTACTTC | CASSGWDRPYEQYF
. | TRBJ2-1 | TRBV2 | few | TGTGCCAGCAGTGAAGTAGGGTCCTCCTACAATGAGCAGTTCTTC | CASSEVGSSYNEQFF
TRBD1 | TRBJ1-2 | TRBV28 | many | TGTGCCAGCGGGACCAGCAGGGGGTTAAGGAACTATGGCTACACCTTC | CASGTSRGLRNYGYTF
TRBD2 | TRBJ2-7 | TRBV28 | . | TGTGCCAGCAGTTTATTCGCTAGCGGGAGAGGTTACGGGCAGTACTTC | CASSLFASGRGYGQYF
. | TRBJ2-3 | TRBV7-7 | . | TGTGCCAGCAGCCTCGGGGCGGGCGGCGCCAACACAGATACGCAGTATTTT | CASSLGAGGANTDTQYF
. | TRBJ2-5 | TRBV11-1 | . | TGTGCCAGCAGCTTAACCGGGTCCCAAGAGACCCAGTACTTC | CASSLTGSQETQYF
. | TRBJ2-1 | TRBV7-9 | . | TGTGCCAGCAGCTTACTAGCTAGGGGGGCCAATGAGCAGTTCTTC | CASSLLARGANEQFF
. | TRBJ1-2 | TRBV5-1 | many | TGCGCCAGCAGCTTGATGGGGTATGATGGCTACACCTTC | CASSLMGYDGYTF
. | TRBJ2-2 | TRBV7-9 | . | TGTGCCCGGGAGCGTGACACCGGGGAGCTGTTTTTT | CARERDTGELFF
. | TRBJ1-2 | TRBV7-9 | few | TGTGCCAGCAGCTTTGGGGAAAATAACTATGGCTACACCTTC | CASSFGENNYGYTF
. | TRBJ1-3 | TRBV5-1 | many | TGCGCCAGCAGCTTGGACAAGAGCTCTGGAAACACCATATATTTT | CASSLDKSSGNTIYF
. | TRBJ1-4 | TRBV6-1 | many | TGTGCCAGCACCGGGACGGAAAATGAAAAACTGTTTTTT | CASTGTENEKLFF
TRBD1 | TRBJ2-7 | TRBV5-1 | many | TGCGCCAGCAGCTTGGCCCCGGACAGGGTGAACGAGCAGTACTTC | CASSLAPDRVNEQYF
TRBD2 | TRBJ2-1 | TRBV5-1 | many | TGCGCCAGCAGCTTGGATCCTAGCGGGAGCACACGATACAATGAGCAGTTCTTC | CASSLDPSGSTRYNEQFF
. | TRBJ2-7 | TRBV20-1 | many | TGCAGTGCTAGAGATCGCCGGCCGGGGCGCACCTACGAGCAGTACTTC | CSARDRRPGRTYEQYF
TRBD1 | TRBJ1-1 | TRBV7-8 | . | TGTGCCAGCAGCTTAGAACCAGGGGGCGCCACTGAAGCTTTCTTT | CASSLEPGGATEAFF
. | TRBJ1-6 | TRBV12-3/TRBV12-4 | many | TGTGCCAGCAGACAGGACAGCCCCTCACCCCTCCACTTT | CASRQDSPSPLHF
. | TRBJ1-5 | TRBV20-1 | . | TGCAGTGCTAGAGATCCTCGACACGGTAAACAGCCCCAGCATTTT | CSARDPRHGKQPQHF
. | TRBJ2-1 | TRBV7-8 | . | TGTGCCAGCAGCGGTGCTTACAATGAGCAGTTCTTC | CASSGAYNEQFF
. | TRBJ2-1 | TRBV30 | many | TGTGCCTGGTGTCCCCAAGCGGCTGAGCAGTTCTTC | CAWCPQAAEQFF
. | TRBJ1-2 | TRBV5-1 | few | TGCGCCAGCAGCTTGGCCATGACAGACTTTAACTATGGCTACACCTTC | CASSLAMTDFNYGYTF
TRBD2 | TRBJ2-1 | TRBV12-3/TRBV12-4 | many | TGTGCCAGCAGTCCACTAGCGAGCTCCTACAATGAGCAGTTCTTC | CASSPLASSYNEQFF
. | TRBJ2-7 | TRBV6-1 | . | TGTGCCAGCACCTTCGACAGGAGGGGTTTCTACGAGCAGTACTTC | CASTFDRRGFYEQYF
. | TRBJ2-7 | TRBV2 | many | TGTGCCAGCGGGCACGGAGCCTACGAGCAGTACTTC | CASGHGAYEQYF
TRBD1 | TRBJ2-1 | TRBV3-1 | . | TGTGCCAGCAGCCCGCAAAATTGGGACAGGGGTTCCTACAATGAGCAGTTCTTC | CASSPQNWDRGSYNEQFF
TRBD1 | TRBJ1-6 | TRBV5-6 | . | TGTGCCAGCAGCTCCAGAATGGGACAGGGAATCCCCCTCCACTTT | CASSSRMGQGIPLHF
. | TRBJ2-3 | TRBV27 | many | TGTGCCAGCAGTACGATGGGGGGAAGCACAGATACGCAGTATTTT | CASSTMGGSTDTQYF
TRBD1 | TRBJ2-7 | TRBV5-5 | many | TGTGCCAGCAGCTCGCCGGACAGGTCCTACGAGCAGTACTTC | CASSSPDRSYEQYF
TRBD1 | TRBJ2-1 | TRBV4-2 | few | TGTGCCAGCAGCCAAGATGAGTTCGCGACAGGGAAAGGGCGGTGGGAGCAGTTCTTC | CASSQDEFATGKGRWEQFF
. | TRBJ2-2 | TRBV10-3 | many | TGTGCCATCAGAGAGAACACCGGGGAGCTGTTTTTT | CAIRENTGELFF
TRBD1 | TRBJ1-1 | TRBV12-3/TRBV12-4 | . | TGTGCCAGCAGCCCACAACTTGGGACAGACAACACTGAAGCTTTCTTT | CASSPQLGTDNTEAFF
. | TRBJ1-2 | TRBV3-1 | many | TGTGCCAGCAGCCAAGTAGGCGCTAACTATGGCTACACCTTC | CASSQVGANYGYTF
TRBD1 | TRBJ1-1 | TRBV7-9 | many | TGTGCCAGCAGCTACCCGGGACAGGGCCGACGGGCTGAAGCTTTCTTT | CASSYPGQGRRAEAFF
. | TRBJ1-5 | TRBV28 | many | TGTGCCAGCAGTTTATTCCCACAGGGAGTCAGCAATCAGCCCCAGCATTTT | CASSLFPQGVSNQPQHF
TRBD1 | TRBJ1-2 | TRBV28 | . | TGTGCCAGCTTTCAGGGGGCGGTCGGCTACACCTTC | CASFQGAVGYTF
. | TRBJ2-4 | TRBV4-1 | few | TGCGCCAGCAGCCAAGACGGCTCCAAAAACATTCAGTACTTC | CASSQDGSKNIQYF
. | TRBJ1-4 | TRBV28 | . | TGTGCCAGCAGTAAGGATGCAACTAATGAAAAACTGTTTTTT | CASSKDATNEKLFF
TRBD2 | TRBJ2-2 | TRBV13 | few | TGTGCCAGCAGCCCACGGACTAGCGGGGGTCCCGGGGAGCTGTTTTTT | CASSPRTSGGPGELFF